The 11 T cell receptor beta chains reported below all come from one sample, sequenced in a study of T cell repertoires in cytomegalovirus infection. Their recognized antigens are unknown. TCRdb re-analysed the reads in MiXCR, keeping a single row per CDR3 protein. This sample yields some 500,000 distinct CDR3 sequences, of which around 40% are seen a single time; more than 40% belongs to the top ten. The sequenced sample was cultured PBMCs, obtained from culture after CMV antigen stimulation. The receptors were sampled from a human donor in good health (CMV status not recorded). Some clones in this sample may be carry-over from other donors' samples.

CDR3 protein: CATKGQDETQYF. The CDR3 nucleotides are TGTGCCACCAAGGGACAAGACGAGACCCAGTACTTC. The rearrangement uses TRBV10-3 and TRBJ2-5, with a tentative D call TRBD1 (6 bases). Germline CDR1 and CDR2: ENHRY and SYGVKD. The germline V and J ends were trimmed by 10 bases and 5 bases, with 14 bases remaining between them. The CDR3 contains 12 residues.

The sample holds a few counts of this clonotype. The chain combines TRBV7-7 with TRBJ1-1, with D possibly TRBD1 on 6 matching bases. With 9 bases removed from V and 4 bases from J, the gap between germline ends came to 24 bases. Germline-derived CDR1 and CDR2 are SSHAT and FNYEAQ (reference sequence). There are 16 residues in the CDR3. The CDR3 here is CARYTGSGAGGTEAFF. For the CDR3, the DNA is TGTGCCAGGTATACAGGCTCGGGGGCCGGGGGCACTGAAGCTTTCTTT.

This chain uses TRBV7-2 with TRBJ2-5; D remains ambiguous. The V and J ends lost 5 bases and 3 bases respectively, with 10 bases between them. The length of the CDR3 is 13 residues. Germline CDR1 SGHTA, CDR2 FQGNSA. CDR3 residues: CASSRVREETQYF. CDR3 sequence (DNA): TGTGCCAGCAGCCGAGTTAGAGAAGAGACCCAGTACTTC.

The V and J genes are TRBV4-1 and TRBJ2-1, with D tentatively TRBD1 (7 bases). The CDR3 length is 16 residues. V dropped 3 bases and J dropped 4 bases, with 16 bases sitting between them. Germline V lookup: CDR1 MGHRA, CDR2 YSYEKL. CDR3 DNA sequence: TGCGCCAGCAGCCAGGACAGGTCGGGGGTATACAATGAGCAGTTCTTC. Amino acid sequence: CASSQDRSGVYNEQFF.

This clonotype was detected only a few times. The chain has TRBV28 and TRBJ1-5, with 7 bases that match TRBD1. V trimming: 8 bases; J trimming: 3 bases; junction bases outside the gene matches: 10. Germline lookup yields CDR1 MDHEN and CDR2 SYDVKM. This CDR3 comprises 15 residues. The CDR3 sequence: CASRPQGGLNQPQHF. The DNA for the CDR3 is TGTGCCAGCCGACCCCAGGGGGGCCTCAATCAGCCCCAGCATTTT.

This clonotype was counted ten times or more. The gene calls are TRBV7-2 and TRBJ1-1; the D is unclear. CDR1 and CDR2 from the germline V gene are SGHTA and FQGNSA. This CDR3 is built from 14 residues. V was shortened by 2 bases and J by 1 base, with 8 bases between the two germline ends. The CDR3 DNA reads TGTGCCAGCAGCTTACGGGTTGGGAACACTGAAGCTTTCTTT. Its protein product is CASSLRVGNTEAFF. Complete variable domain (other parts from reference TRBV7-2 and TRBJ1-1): GAGVSQSPSNKVTEKGKDVELRCDPISGHTALYWYRQSLGQGLEFLIYFQGNSAPDKSGLPSDRFSAERTGGSVSTLTIQRTQQEDSAVYLCASSLRVGNTEAFFGQGTRLTVV.

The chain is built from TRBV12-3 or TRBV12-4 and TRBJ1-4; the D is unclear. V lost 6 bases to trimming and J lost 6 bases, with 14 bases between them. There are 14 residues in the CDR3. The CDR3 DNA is TGTGCCAGCAGAGATCAGCTCCTCGATGAAAAACTGTTTTTT. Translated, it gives CASRDQLLDEKLFF.

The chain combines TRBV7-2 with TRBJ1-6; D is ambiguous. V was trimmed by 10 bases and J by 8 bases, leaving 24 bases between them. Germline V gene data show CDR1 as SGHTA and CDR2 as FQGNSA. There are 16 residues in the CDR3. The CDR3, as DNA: TGTGCCACCTCACCTTTTGTCGGGCAGGCAGATTCACCCCTCCACTTT. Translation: CATSPFVGQADSPLHF.

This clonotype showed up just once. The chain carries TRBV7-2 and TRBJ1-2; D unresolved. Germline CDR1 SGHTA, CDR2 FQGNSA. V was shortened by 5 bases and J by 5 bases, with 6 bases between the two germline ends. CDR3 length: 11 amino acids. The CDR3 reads CASSPIYGYTF. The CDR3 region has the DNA TGTGCCAGCAGCCCAATTTATGGCTACACCTTC.

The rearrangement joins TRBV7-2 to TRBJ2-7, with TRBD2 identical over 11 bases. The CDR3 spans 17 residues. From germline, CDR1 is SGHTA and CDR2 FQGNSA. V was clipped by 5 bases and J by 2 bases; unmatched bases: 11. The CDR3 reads CASSQTSGATGTYEQYF. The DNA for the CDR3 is TGTGCCAGCAGCCAGACTAGCGGGGCAACAGGAACCTACGAGCAGTACTTC.

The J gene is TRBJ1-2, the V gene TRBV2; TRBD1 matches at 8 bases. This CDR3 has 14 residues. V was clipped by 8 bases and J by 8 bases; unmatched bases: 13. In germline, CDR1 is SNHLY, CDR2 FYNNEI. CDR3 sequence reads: CASRRSDRVGGYTF. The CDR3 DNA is TGTGCCAGCCGACGGTCGGACAGGGTCGGGGGCTACACCTTC.